Presented here are 12 T cell receptor beta chains from one specimen sequenced in a study of control samples from healthy donors and cancer patients. TCRdb's table, derived via immunoSEQ multiplex PCR, lists solely in-frame clones and lacks some. In the table there are 120,000 or so clones, roughly 90% of which are singletons. The source material was blood. The receptors shown here come from a man aged 50-60 years in good health.

The table lists this clone with a count of one. The chain has TRBV10-3 and TRBJ1-4; tentative D call: TRBD1 (5 bases). V lost 2 bases and J 5 bases, leaving 12 bases between the germline ends. CDR1 ENHRY and CDR2 SYGVKD come from the germline V gene. This CDR3 has 15 amino acids. CDR3 coding DNA: TGTGCCATCAGTGAGGGGGGGGGAAAAAATGAAAAACTGTTTTTT. It yields the protein CAISEGGGKNEKLFF.

The chain employs TRBV6-5 and TRBJ2-1; no definite D call. V was clipped by 0 bases and J by 5 bases, with 8 bases between them. The germline V gene encodes CDR1 MNHEY and CDR2 SVGAGI. The CDR3 spans 14 residues. This CDR3 is CASSYSNRNNEQFF. The CDR3, as DNA: TGTGCCAGCAGTTACTCGAACCGCAACAATGAGCAGTTCTTC.

This rearrangement joins TRBV27 to TRBJ2-3; 8 nucleotides line up with TRBD1. The CDR3 loop spans 14 amino acids. Germline values: CDR1 MNHEY, CDR2 SMNVEV (reference sequence). With V trimmed by 5 bases and J by 5 bases, 6 bases remained unmatched. The CDR3 bases are TGTGCCAGCAGTCTCAGACAGGGGCTAGATACGCAGTATTTT. Its protein is CASSLRQGLDTQYF.

The V and J genes are TRBV7-9 and TRBJ1-4; D perhaps matches TRBD1 (5 bases). The germline gives CDR1 SEHNR, CDR2 FQNEAQ (reference sequence). The ends were cut back, 7 bases at V and 4 bases at J, with 10 bases in the middle. This CDR3 has 13 amino acids. The CDR3 sequence is CASTGGLNEKLFF. Here the CDR3 DNA reads TGTGCCAGCACCGGGGGTCTTAATGAAAAACTGTTTTTT.

The chain recombines TRBV19 with TRBJ1-3; no definite D call. In germline, CDR1 is LNHDA, CDR2 SQIVND (reference sequence). This CDR3 is built from 11 residues. Trimming pared 9 bases from V and 4 bases from J, leaving 7 bases between. The chain's CDR3 is CASGVGNTIYF. CDR3 DNA sequence: TGTGCCAGCGGGGTGGGAAACACCATATATTTT.

This chain links TRBV6-6 with TRBJ2-3, with D unresolved. V lost 4 bases, J lost 5 bases, and 10 bases lay in between. Germline values: CDR1 MNHNY, CDR2 SVGAGI (reference sequence). This CDR3 spans 13 amino acids. The CDR3 nucleotides read TGTGCCAGCAGTTCCGAGTCCGAAGATACGCAGTATTTT. This sequence encodes CASSSESEDTQYF.

This CDR3 reads CASSQGGNEQFF. The CDR3 nucleotides read TGCGCCAGCAGCCAAGGGGGAAATGAGCAGTTCTTC. The chain uses TRBV4-1 and TRBJ2-1; D unclear. The V and J ends lost 1 base and 7 bases respectively, with 5 bases between them. CDR3 size: 12 residues. Germline V lookup: CDR1 MGHRA, CDR2 YSYEKL.

V gene TRBV12-3 or TRBV12-4 combines with J gene TRBJ1-4, with D maybe TRBD1 (6 bases). Trimming shortened V by 6 bases and J by 10 bases, and 12 bases separated the two germline ends. The CDR3 sequence is 12 residues long. The CDR3 DNA reads as TGTGCCAGCAGCCCCGGACAGACAAAACTGTTTTTT. Amino acids: CASSPGQTKLFF.

This rearrangement joins TRBV5-1 to TRBJ1-1; D is ambiguous. Per the germline V gene, CDR1 is SGHRS and CDR2 is YFSETQ. This CDR3 contains 15 residues. The V end was cut by 1 base, the J end by 5 bases, with 15 bases between. The CDR3 protein is CASSLQTGKWTEAFF. The CDR3 DNA reads TGCGCCAGCAGCTTGCAAACGGGGAAATGGACTGAAGCTTTCTTT.

The chain links TRBV5-1 to TRBJ2-5; 10 bases agree with TRBD2. V shed 0 bases, J shed 5 bases, and the junction held 7 bases outside the gene matches. The length of the CDR3 is 16 residues. CDR1 is SGHRS, CDR2 YFSETQ, per germline. The CDR3 bases are TGCGCCAGCAGCTTGGGACAGCGGGGGGGCCGTGAGACCCAGTACTTC. Protein product: CASSLGQRGGRETQYF.

The chain has TRBV19 and TRBJ2-3, with 10 bases lining up with TRBD1. J was trimmed by 6 bases and V by 6 bases; bases with no gene match: 3. The CDR3 is made up of 13 amino acids. CDR1 is LNHDA and CDR2 is SQIVND in the germline V gene (reference sequence). DNA for the CDR3: TGTGCCAGTAGCTGGACAGGGGGGGATACGCAGTATTTT. Translated, it gives CASSWTGGDTQYF. The entire variable domain, with the rest obtained from reference TRBV19 and TRBJ2-3, is as follows: DGGITQSPKYLFRKEGQNVTLSCEQNLNHDAMYWYRQDPGQGLRLIYYSQIVNDFQKGDIAEGYSVSREKKESFPLTVTSAQKNPTAFYLCASSWTGGDTQYFGPGTRLTVL.

The genes are TRBV2 and TRBJ2-1, with 8 bases identical to TRBD2. The V segment lost 4 bases and the J segment 2 bases; nucleotides outside the gene matches: 4. Germline values: CDR1 SNHLY, CDR2 FYNNEI. The CDR3 loop spans 15 amino acids. The CDR3 sequence: CASSGMRGAYNEQFF. The CDR3 coding sequence is TGTGCCAGCAGTGGCATGCGGGGGGCCTACAATGAGCAGTTCTTC.